A selection of T cell receptor beta chains follows, all from one sample in a study of blood T cell repertoires in COVID-19. The method was immunoSEQ multiplex PCR; TCRdb's version includes in-frame clones alone and lacks a portion of them. The sample shows roughly 250,000 clones, around 79% of them seen only once. Sequenced: peripheral blood. These TCRs come from a woman at least 80 years old with acute or convalescent COVID-19. CDR3s include the opening cysteine and the closing phenylalanine or tryptophan. The D gene is left open where the match is weak. For some rows the clone size is stated as once, few or many, or as a class when expanded; others skip it.

abundance	v_gene	d_gene	j_gene	CDR3nt	CDR3aa
NA	TRBV4-2	TRBD1	TRBJ2-3	TGTGCCAGCAGCCAAGACAGGGGGTCCCAACGCACAGATACGCAGTATTTT	CASSQDRGSQRTDTQYF
NA	TRBV3-1/TRBV3-2	TRBD2	TRBJ2-5	TGTGCCAGCAGCCAAGGACTAGCCTCACGAGAGACCCAGTACTTC	CASSQGLASRETQYF
few	TRBV5-4	TRBD2	TRBJ2-1	TGTGCCAGCAGCTTGGGCGGGAGCGCCTCCTACAATGAGCAGTTCTTC	CASSLGGSASYNEQFF
NA	TRBV6-6	TRBD1	TRBJ1-1	TGTGCCAGCAGTTATTGGGACAGGGACACTGAAGCTTTCTTT	CASSYWDRDTEAFF
NA	TRBV6-5	TRBD2	TRBJ2-7	TGTGCCAGCAGGGCAGTACCGGGACTAGTTATCGAGCAGTACTTC	CASRAVPGLVIEQYF
NA	TRBV6-1	NA	TRBJ2-6	TGTGCCAGCAGTGAACGCCCAGGTTCGGTCTCTGGGGCCAACGTCCTGACTTTC	CASSERPGSVSGANVLTF
NA	TRBV11-3	NA	TRBJ2-3	TGTGCCAGCAGCTTAGGGGACTCTAGCACAGATACGCAGTATTTT	CASSLGDSSTDTQYF
NA	TRBV18	NA	TRBJ1-2	TGTGCCAGCTCACCACGGGACTCCTATGGCTACACCTTC	CASSPRDSYGYTF
NA	TRBV27	NA	TRBJ2-1	TGTGCCAGCAGTATCTCGGAGGCCGGCGGGGAGCAGTTCTTC	CASSISEAGGEQFF
NA	TRBV7-2	TRBD2	TRBJ2-7	TGTGCCAGCAGCCCTCAGCGGGGCCCTACCTACGAGCAGTACTTC	CASSPQRGPTYEQYF
NA	TRBV5-1	NA	TRBJ1-1	TGCGCCAGCAGCTCAGGCCATGAGACTGAAGCTTTCTTT	CASSSGHETEAFF
NA	TRBV6-5	NA	TRBJ2-5	TGTGCCAGCAGTAGAAAACGGGACTTCGAGACCCAGTACTTC	CASSRKRDFETQYF
NA	TRBV19	NA	TRBJ2-5	TGTGCCAGTTCCACGGGTTCCCAAGAGACCCAGTACTTC	CASSTGSQETQYF
few	TRBV3-1/TRBV3-2	TRBD1	TRBJ2-7	TGTGCCAGCAGCCAAGGGACAGGGGTATACGAGCAGTACTTC	CASSQGTGVYEQYF
NA	TRBV6-2/TRBV6-3	NA	TRBJ2-7	TGTGCCAGCAGTTATTTCATCGTGGGGCCGTCGGGTGAGCAGTACTTC	CASSYFIVGPSGEQYF
NA	TRBV19	TRBD1	TRBJ1-3	TGTGCCAGTAGTGATCCTCGACAGGGGAGCTCTGGAAACACCATATATTTT	CASSDPRQGSSGNTIYF
NA	TRBV11-3	NA	TRBJ2-3	TGTGCCAGCAGCCTGCTGAGGGAAGGTGATACGCAGTATTTT	CASSLLREGDTQYF
NA	TRBV19	NA	TRBJ1-4	TGTGCCAGTAACCCCGGGGTCCTGGGGAGTGAAAAACTGTTTTTT	CASNPGVLGSEKLFF